This T cell receptor (beta chain) was obtained from a study of T cell responses to AZD1222 COVID-19 vaccine. Study outcomes and limitations: The donor cohort was predominantly white British with a female majority, and clonal diversity may have been underestimated.

Here immunoSEQ multiplex PCR was the method, and the copy in TCRdb shows in-frame clones only, minus some. Of about 220,000 clones in the sample, roughly 91% were seen once. V was pared by 2 bases and J by 10 bases, with 15 bases between. In germline, CDR1 is SGHTA, CDR2 FQGNSA. This CDR3 contains 15 residues. Note on this clone: Its antigen remains unknown.

This receptor was taken from an adult in good health. The source material was peripheral blood, sampled on day 0 of MenACWY control vaccination. The rearrangement joins TRBV7-2 to TRBJ1-6; D perhaps matches TRBD1 (6 bases). This CDR3 reads CASSLRTSRGSPLHF. CDR3 DNA sequence: TGTGCCAGCAGCTTACGGACATCTAGGGGGTCACCCCTCCACTTT.